This T cell receptor (beta chain) is drawn from a study of blood T cell repertoires in COVID-19. Overall study context: Some COVID-19 samples were acute and others convalescent; all came from the United States, Italy and Spain. Sources were T cells, B-cell-depleted T cells, or PBMCs; the material itself was cDNA or gDNA.

Original analysis: Using reference gene primer amplification, nucleated cell counts were estimated. The table came from immunoSEQ multiplex PCR; TCRdb's copy has only in-frame clones and leaves some out. The V and J calls and clone size are taken from that table; D and trimming were inferred from the DNA. In the table there are approximately 160,000 clones, approximately 85% of which are singletons. Trimming removed 8 bases at V and 1 base at J, with 15 bases between. The V gene's germline CDR1 is MRHNA and CDR2 SNTAGT. The CDR3 is 15 amino acids. This TCR derives from a man aged 55 to 69 who had recovered from COVID-19. The material sequenced was peripheral blood. V usage is TRBV6-4 and J usage is TRBJ2-1; possibly TRBD1 for D (6 bases). The CDR3 nucleotides read TGTGCCAGCTCGTACGACGGACAGTCCTACAATGAGCAGTTCTTC. This encodes CASSYDGQSYNEQFF.